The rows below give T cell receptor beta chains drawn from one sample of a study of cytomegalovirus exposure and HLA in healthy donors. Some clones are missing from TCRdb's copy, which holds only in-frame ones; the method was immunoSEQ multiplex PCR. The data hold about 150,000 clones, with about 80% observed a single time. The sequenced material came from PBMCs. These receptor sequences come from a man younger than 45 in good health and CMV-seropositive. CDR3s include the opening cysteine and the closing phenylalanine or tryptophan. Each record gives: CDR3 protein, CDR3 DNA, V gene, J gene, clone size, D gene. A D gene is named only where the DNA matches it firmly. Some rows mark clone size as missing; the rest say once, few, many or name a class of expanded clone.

CDR3aa: CASNHVDRGREKLFF
CDR3nt: TGTGCCAGCAATCATGTCGATAGAGGGAGGGAAAAACTGTTTTTT
v_gene: TRBV7-9
j_gene: TRBJ1-4
abundance: once
d_gene: .

CDR3aa: CASSYRGYEQYF
CDR3nt: TGCGCCAGCAGCTACAGGGGCTACGAGCAGTACTTC
v_gene: TRBV5-1
j_gene: TRBJ2-7
abundance: .
d_gene: TRBD1

CDR3aa: CASSYQGWEVETQYF
CDR3nt: TGTGCCAGCAGTTACCAGGGATGGGAGGTAGAGACCCAGTACTTC
v_gene: TRBV6-5
j_gene: TRBJ2-5
abundance: .
d_gene: .

CDR3aa: CSVEPGVGTGELFF
CDR3nt: TGCAGCGTTGAACCGGGAGTGGGCACCGGGGAGCTGTTTTTT
v_gene: TRBV29-1
j_gene: TRBJ2-2
abundance: .
d_gene: .

CDR3aa: CASSDGTGSTANYGYTF
CDR3nt: TGTGCCAGCAGCGACGGGACAGGGAGTACGGCTAACTATGGCTACACCTTC
v_gene: TRBV9
j_gene: TRBJ1-2
abundance: few
d_gene: TRBD1

CDR3aa: CSVQDRGLSEKLFF
CDR3nt: TGCAGCGTTCAAGACAGGGGGCTAAGCGAAAAACTGTTTTTT
v_gene: TRBV29-1
j_gene: TRBJ1-4
abundance: .
d_gene: TRBD1

CDR3aa: CAWSVLLKERAGDEQFF
CDR3nt: TGTGCCTGGAGTGTATTGCTCAAGGAGCGGGCGGGGGATGAGCAGTTCTTC
v_gene: TRBV30
j_gene: TRBJ2-1
abundance: .
d_gene: TRBD2

CDR3aa: CASSLTVPKCSWRGYF
CDR3nt: TGCGCCAGCAGCTTGACGGTCCCCAAATGTTCTTGGCGAGGATATTTT
v_gene: TRBV5-1
j_gene: TRBJ1-3
abundance: .
d_gene: .

CDR3aa: CAWKGTGDAAFF
CDR3nt: TGTGCCTGGAAAGGGACAGGGGATGCAGCTTTCTTT
v_gene: TRBV30
j_gene: TRBJ1-1
abundance: .
d_gene: TRBD1

CDR3aa: CASSLGRDLGEQYF
CDR3nt: TGTGCCAGCAGCTTGGGAAGAGACCTCGGGGAGCAGTACTTC
v_gene: TRBV5-4
j_gene: TRBJ2-7
abundance: .
d_gene: .

CDR3aa: CASSSSRIVSGANVLTF
CDR3nt: TGTGCCAGCAGTTCGTCCAGGATAGTCTCTGGGGCCAACGTCCTGACTTTC
v_gene: TRBV28
j_gene: TRBJ2-6
abundance: .
d_gene: .

CDR3aa: CASFPGLAGWGGELFF
CDR3nt: TGTGCCAGTTTCCCGGGACTAGCGGGATGGGGCGGGGAGCTGTTTTTT
v_gene: TRBV19
j_gene: TRBJ2-2
abundance: .
d_gene: TRBD2

CDR3aa: CSQTSMETQYF
CDR3nt: TGCAGCCAGACTAGCATGGAGACCCAGTACTTC
v_gene: TRBV20-1
j_gene: TRBJ2-5
abundance: .
d_gene: TRBD2

CDR3aa: CASTSGGSRETQYF
CDR3nt: TGTGCCAGCACCAGCGGGGGGAGTAGGGAGACCCAGTACTTC
v_gene: TRBV7-9
j_gene: TRBJ2-5
abundance: .
d_gene: TRBD2

CDR3aa: CASKTGNQPQHF
CDR3nt: TGTGCCAGCAAAACAGGGAATCAGCCCCAGCATTTT
v_gene: TRBV28
j_gene: TRBJ1-5
abundance: .
d_gene: .

CDR3aa: CASSLGTGSYYEQYF
CDR3nt: TGTGCCAGCAGTTTAGGCACAGGGTCCTACTACGAGCAGTACTTC
v_gene: TRBV6-6
j_gene: TRBJ2-7
abundance: .
d_gene: .

CDR3aa: CASSPASGGYNEQFF
CDR3nt: TGTGCCAGCAGCCCAGCTAGCGGGGGTTACAATGAGCAGTTCTTC
v_gene: TRBV7-2
j_gene: TRBJ2-1
abundance: .
d_gene: TRBD2

CDR3aa: CASSPSKGVNTEAFF
CDR3nt: TGTGCCAGCTCACCATCGAAGGGAGTGAACACTGAAGCTTTCTTT
v_gene: TRBV18
j_gene: TRBJ1-1
abundance: .
d_gene: .

CDR3aa: CATGTGTGYTGELFF
CDR3nt: TGTGCCACTGGAACCGGGACAGGGTACACCGGGGAGCTGTTTTTT
v_gene: TRBV18
j_gene: TRBJ2-2
abundance: .
d_gene: TRBD1

CDR3aa: CAISEKGSRRLAGGEKETQYF
CDR3nt: TGTGCCATCAGTGAGAAAGGGTCCCGAAGACTAGCGGGAGGGGAGAAAGAGACCCAGTACTTC
v_gene: TRBV10-3
j_gene: TRBJ2-5
abundance: .
d_gene: TRBD2